The next 31 T cell receptor beta chains were all read from a single sample in a study of T cell repertoires in cytomegalovirus infection. Each CDR3 protein gets one entry after TCRdb re-called the reads with MiXCR. Among a few hundred thousand distinct CDR3 sequences listed, around 9.5% were seen once. Input material: PBMCs. Receptors were obtained from a human donor in good health (CMV status not recorded). Some clones in this sample may be carry-over from other donors' samples.

This clonotype was counted many times. V is TRBV2 and J is TRBJ2-7; a possible D gene is TRBD1 (5 bases). Germline CDR1 SNHLY, CDR2 FYNNEI. The ends were cut back, 8 bases at V and 2 bases at J, with 16 bases in the middle. This CDR3 has 14 residues. The CDR3 here is CASVGPSRTYEQYF. CDR3 in DNA: TGTGCCAGCGTGGGGCCGTCCCGAACCTACGAGCAGTACTTC.

The rearrangement uses TRBV14 and TRBJ2-7; D uncertain. The V end lost 4 bases, the J end lost 2 bases, and 15 bases lay between the germline ends. Germline V lookup: CDR1 SGHDN, CDR2 FVKESK. The CDR3 covers 15 residues. The CDR3 reads CASSRYRATTYEQYF. The CDR3 nucleotides are TGTGCCAGCAGCCGGTACCGGGCTACTACCTACGAGCAGTACTTC.

The chain uses TRBV10-3 and TRBJ1-4; D gene uncertain. This CDR3 comprises 11 residues. V shed 3 bases and J shed 7 bases, with 3 bases lying between them. Germline V gene lookup returns CDR1 ENHRY and CDR2 SYGVKD. CDR3 region: CAISEGEKLFF. The CDR3 region has the DNA TGTGCCATCAGTGAAGGTGAAAAACTGTTTTTT.

This clonotype was counted between two and nine times. V is TRBV20-1 and J is TRBJ1-2; D is possibly TRBD1 (6 bases). Trimming stripped 4 bases from V and 2 bases from J, with 17 bases between. The CDR3 spans 15 residues. Germline-derived CDR1 and CDR2 are DFQATT and SNEGSKA (reference sequence). The CDR3, as DNA: TGCAGTGCTACCCGACAGGCCTCCTCCAACTATGGCTACACCTTC. Its translation: CSATRQASSNYGYTF.

This clonotype was detected ten times or more. The chain joins TRBV7-2 to TRBJ1-1; D may be TRBD1 (6 bases). The CDR3 consists of 13 residues. V gave up 8 bases and J gave up 1 base, with 11 bases separating them. From germline, CDR1 is SGHTA and CDR2 FQGNSA. The CDR3: CASGKQGNTEAFF. CDR3 coding DNA: TGTGCCAGCGGTAAACAGGGGAACACTGAAGCTTTCTTT. The full variable domain, completed using reference TRBV7-2 and TRBJ1-1, is GAGVSQSPSNKVTEKGKDVELRCDPISGHTALYWYRQSLGQGLEFLIYFQGNSAPDKSGLPSDRFSAERTGGSVSTLTIQRTQQEDSAVYLCASGKQGNTEAFFGQGTRLTVV.

The chain uses TRBV4-2 and TRBJ1-4; the D gene is possibly TRBD1 (5 bases). The germline V gene has CDR1 LGHNA and CDR2 YNFKEQ. The CDR3 has 16 residues. Trimming left V 2 bases short and J 2 bases short, with 12 bases between. CDR3 bases: TGTGCCAGCAGCCAAAATCAGGGTTCGACTAATGAAAAACTGTTTTTT. As protein: CASSQNQGSTNEKLFF.

This clonotype appeared many times. The chain joins TRBV7-2 to TRBJ1-1, with D uncertain. The CDR3 sequence is 14 residues long. Trimming removed 5 bases from V and 5 bases from J, with 15 bases in between. Germline CDR1 SGHTA, CDR2 FQGNSA. This chain's CDR3 is CASSPHKGGTEAFF. Here the CDR3 DNA reads TGTGCCAGCAGCCCGCATAAGGGAGGGACTGAAGCTTTCTTT.

This clonotype occurred many times. The CDR3 here is CASSGTPHNEQFF. Written as DNA, the CDR3 is TGTGCCAGCAGCGGGACTCCCCACAATGAGCAGTTCTTC. This chain joins TRBV7-2 and TRBJ2-1; possibly TRBD2 for D (6 bases). Germline lookup yields CDR1 SGHTA and CDR2 FQGNSA. The CDR3 runs to 13 residues. V was trimmed by 5 bases and J by 5 bases, leaving 10 bases between them.

This clonotype occurred many times. The chain employs TRBV19 and TRBJ2-7; 8 bases agree with TRBD1. Per germline, CDR1 LNHDA and CDR2 SQIVND (reference sequence). V shed 5 bases, J shed 2 bases, and the junction held 11 bases outside the gene matches. The CDR3 extends over 16 amino acids. The CDR3 nucleotides read TGTGCCAGTAGTTTAGGACAGGGACGTGCTACCTACGAGCAGTACTTC. Translation: CASSLGQGRATYEQYF.

This clonotype has at least ten counts. The chain uses TRBV28 and TRBJ1-3, with D hard to call. The germline V and J ends were trimmed by 2 bases and 0 bases, with 8 bases remaining between them. CDR1 is MDHEN and CDR2 is SYDVKM in the germline V gene. CDR3 length equals 15 residues. The CDR3 protein is CASSLLGVSGNTIYF. The CDR3 DNA reads as TGTGCCAGCAGTTTACTTGGAGTCTCTGGAAACACCATATATTTT.

The rearrangement links TRBV10-3 to TRBJ2-3; maybe TRBD2 (5 bases). In germline, CDR1 is ENHRY, CDR2 SYGVKD. The CDR3 length is 13 residues. V lost 8 bases and J 4 bases, leaving 13 bases between the germline ends. The CDR3: CAIHRGQADTQYF. DNA for the CDR3: TGTGCCATCCACCGGGGTCAAGCAGATACGCAGTATTTT.

The CDR3 loop is CASSMMQGNTGELFF. As DNA, the CDR3 is TGTGCCAGTAGTATGATGCAGGGGAACACCGGGGAGCTGTTTTTT. The genes are TRBV19 and TRBJ2-2, with D possibly TRBD1 on 5 matching bases. CDR3 length equals 15 residues. The ends were cut back, 3 bases at V and 1 base at J, with 9 bases in the middle. The germline V gene has CDR1 LNHDA and CDR2 SQIVND (reference sequence).

In this sample, this clonotype turned up a few times. The chain carries TRBV27 and TRBJ2-3, with D possibly being TRBD2 (5 bases). The V end lost 5 bases, the J end lost 12 bases, and 15 bases lay between the germline ends. Germline CDR1 and CDR2: MNHEY and SMNVEV (reference sequence). The CDR3 has 12 residues. The CDR3 nucleotides read TGTGCCAGCAGTACCCCGGGATCTGCCCAGTATTTT. Its translation: CASSTPGSAQYF.

This clonotype has only a few counts. The chain has TRBV2 and TRBJ2-1; TRBD2 matches at 10 bases. This CDR3 is built from 15 residues. The ends lost 6 bases at V and 5 bases at J; junction bases unmatched: 7. Germline loops: CDR1 SNHLY, CDR2 FYNNEI. The CDR3 sequence is CASSPKGLADNEQFF. CDR3 in DNA: TGTGCCAGCAGCCCTAAAGGACTAGCGGACAATGAGCAGTTCTTC.

CDR3 nucleotide sequence: TGTGCCAGCATCCAGGTGCGGGGGGCCGCCTACGAGCAGTACTTC. Residues: CASIQVRGAAYEQYF. The chain employs TRBV6-2 or TRBV6-3 and TRBJ2-7; 8 bases fit TRBD2. Per germline, CDR1 MNHEY and CDR2 SVGEGT. The ends lost 7 bases at V and 2 bases at J; junction bases unmatched: 10. The CDR3 has 15 residues.

J is TRBJ2-3 and V is TRBV11-1, with 9 bases identical to TRBD1. The CDR3 has 15 residues. V dropped 6 bases and J dropped 0; count of bases not matched to a gene: 4. Germline CDR1 SGHAT, CDR2 FQDESV (reference sequence). The CDR3 protein is CASSKTGGSTDTQYF. The CDR3 bases are TGTGCCAGCAGTAAGACAGGGGGTAGCACAGATACGCAGTATTTT. The variable domain in full, with the rest retrieved from reference TRBV11-1 and TRBJ2-3, is EAEVAQSPRYKITEKSQAVAFWCDPISGHATLYWYRQILGQGPELLVQFQDESVVDDSQLPKDRFSAERLKGVDSTLKIQPAELGDSAMYLCASSKTGGSTDTQYFGPGTRLTVL.

This clonotype was counted a few times. The chain couples TRBV20-1 to TRBJ2-1; 8 nucleotides line up with TRBD1. This CDR3 has 15 amino acids. Unmatched junction bases numbered 8, after V lost 6 bases and J lost 1 base. Germline V gives CDR1 DFQATT, CDR2 SNEGSKA (reference sequence). CDR3 DNA: TGCAGTGCGGACAGGGTAGTTAGTTCCTACAATGAGCAGTTCTTC. It specifies CSADRVVSSYNEQFF.

V is TRBV19 and J is TRBJ2-1, with 8 bases fitting TRBD1. CDR1 is LNHDA, CDR2 SQIVND, per germline (reference sequence). The CDR3 loop spans 14 amino acids. V lost 7 bases, J lost 8 bases, and 10 bases stayed unmatched. CDR3 protein: CASNDRGSGYEQFF. CDR3 DNA sequence: TGTGCCAGTAACGACAGGGGCAGCGGTTATGAGCAGTTCTTC.

Only a few counts were recorded for this clonotype. This rearrangement joins TRBV28 to TRBJ2-7, with D unresolved. The CDR3 runs 11 residues. Germline lookup yields CDR1 MDHEN and CDR2 SYDVKM. V shed 4 bases and J shed 6 bases, with 7 bases lying between them. The CDR3 DNA reads TGTGCCAGCAGTTCCGCTTCCGAGCAGTACTTC. It is translated as CASSSASEQYF.

This clonotype was counted many times. The CDR3 DNA reads TGTGCCAGCAGCTCCCGGACAGGGTCCTTGAATGAGCAGTTCTTC. It yields the protein CASSSRTGSLNEQFF. This rearrangement joins TRBV7-8 to TRBJ2-1, with 8 positions matching TRBD1. The CDR3 totals 15 residues. The ends lost 4 bases at V and 7 bases at J; junction bases unmatched: 9. In germline, CDR1 is SGHVS, CDR2 FQNEAQ.

The chain links TRBV7-9 to TRBJ2-2, with D possibly TRBD1 on 5 matching bases. Germline assignment: CDR1 SEHNR and CDR2 FQNEAQ (reference sequence). The CDR3 contains 14 residues. The V end was cut by 1 base, the J end by 5 bases, with 8 bases between. This CDR3 reads CASSLEGETGELFF. CDR3 in DNA: TGTGCCAGCAGCTTAGAAGGGGAAACCGGGGAGCTGTTTTTT.

The chain is built from TRBV7-2 and TRBJ2-1; D uncertain. The V gene lost 5 bases and the J gene lost 4 bases, with 12 bases spanning the gap. The CDR3 loop spans 14 amino acids. Germline V gives CDR1 SGHTA, CDR2 FQGNSA. The CDR3 DNA reads TGTGCCAGCAGCCCCCCCAGTGCGTACAATGAGCAGTTCTTC. As protein: CASSPPSAYNEQFF.

A few counts support this clonotype. The rearrangement links TRBV7-4 to TRBJ2-1, with 8 bases fitting TRBD1. J was trimmed by 4 bases and V by 3 bases; bases with no gene match: 8. CDR1 is SGHVT, CDR2 SQSDAQ, per germline. The CDR3 spans 16 residues. CDR3 region: CASSLPGTGVYNEQFF. CDR3 sequence (DNA): TGTGCCAGCAGCTTGCCCGGGACAGGAGTTTACAATGAGCAGTTCTTC.

V is TRBV12-3 or TRBV12-4 and J is TRBJ2-1, with 9 bases fitting TRBD2. Losses at the gene ends were 2 bases for V and 9 bases for J; bases not matched to a gene: 2. The length of the CDR3 is 13 residues. The chain's CDR3 is CASSLLAGVEQFF. The CDR3 DNA reads TGTGCCAGCAGTTTATTAGCGGGAGTTGAGCAGTTCTTC.

A word on this clonotype: A much bigger clone sits one base away, suggesting this may be a read error. The CDR3 region has the DNA TGTGCCACCAGCAGAGAAATGGGGGGAGGCGAAAAACTGTTTTTT. Translated: CATSREMGGGEKLFF. This chain connects TRBV15 to TRBJ1-4; possibly TRBD1 for D (5 bases). The V and J ends lost 0 bases and 8 bases respectively, with 13 bases between them. Germline CDR1 reads LNHNV; CDR2 reads YYDKDF (reference sequence). CDR3 length: 15 amino acids.

This clonotype turned up a few times. This rearrangement joins TRBV29-1 to TRBJ2-5; 8 bases agree with TRBD1. The germline V gene encodes CDR1 SQVTM and CDR2 ANQGSEA. Trimming cost V 6 bases and J 5 bases; bases outside gene matches: 14. The CDR3 covers 15 residues. The CDR3 protein is CSVETGTWDRETQYF. In DNA, the CDR3 is TGCAGCGTCGAGACAGGAACTTGGGACAGGGAGACCCAGTACTTC.

This clonotype was recorded many times. The CDR3 here is CASSSRLAIWNEQFF. The CDR3 bases are TGCGCCAGCAGCTCTAGACTAGCGATTTGGAATGAGCAGTTCTTC. The chain recombines TRBV4-3 with TRBJ2-1, with TRBD2 matching 8 bases. The CDR3 runs 15 residues. Germline V gene sequence: CDR1 LGHNA, CDR2 YSLEER. V dropped 5 bases and J dropped 7; count of bases not matched to a gene: 10.

A few counts support this clonotype. For the CDR3, the DNA is TGCAGCGCCATTAGAGCAGCCGGGGAGCTGTTTTTT. It translates to CSAIRAAGELFF. V gene TRBV29-1 combines with J gene TRBJ2-2; no clear D. Germline CDR1 reads SQVTM; CDR2 reads ANQGSEA. The ends were cut back, 7 bases at V and 6 bases at J, with 12 bases in the middle. The CDR3 is 12 amino acids.

The chain employs TRBV27 and TRBJ2-7, with D possibly being TRBD1 (5 bases). Germline lookup yields CDR1 MNHEY and CDR2 SMNVEV (reference sequence). CDR3 length: 15 residues. V gave up 5 bases and J gave up 5 bases, with 19 bases separating them. Here the CDR3 reads CASSRTPKHTNEQYF. As DNA, the CDR3 is TGTGCCAGCAGTCGGACACCCAAACACACCAACGAGCAGTACTTC.

The J gene is TRBJ2-7, the V gene TRBV4-1, with D unclear. Trimming cost V 2 bases and J 2 bases, with 7 bases left between them. The CDR3 sequence is 13 residues long. Looked up from germline, CDR1 is MGHRA and CDR2 is YSYEKL. The CDR3 loop is CASSQRAAYEQYF. In DNA form, the CDR3 reads TGCGCCAGCAGCCAAAGGGCTGCCTACGAGCAGTACTTC.

J is TRBJ1-5 and V is TRBV6-6; weak D call: TRBD1 (6 bases). The germline V and J ends were trimmed by 7 bases and 0 bases, with 13 bases remaining between them. The CDR3 has 15 residues. The germline V gene has CDR1 MNHNY and CDR2 SVGAGI (reference sequence). CDR3 DNA: TGTGCCAGCAAAACCAACAGGGATAGCAATCAGCCCCAGCATTTT. It yields the protein CASKTNRDSNQPQHF.